The text below deals with one TCR beta chain. Germline assignment: CDR1 SGHDN and CDR2 FVKESK. V shed 3 bases, J shed 9 bases, and the junction held 4 bases outside the gene matches. This CDR3 region has 13 residues. The data derive from a study of T cell changes during pregnancy in multiple sclerosis. The assay was immunoSEQ multiplex PCR, and TCRdb's table has in-frame clones only and misses some. Among tens of thousands of clones, approximately 88% were seen once, and the ten largest hold 1.5% to 2%. The V gene is TRBV14, the J gene TRBJ1-2, with TRBD1 matching over 10 bases. The sequences come from peripheral blood, collected in the first trimester of pregnancy. The sequence came from a female donor with multiple sclerosis, enrolled in a pregnancy study. The CDR3 nucleotides are TGTGCCAGCAGCCAGGGACAGGGGCTGAGCTACACCTTC. Protein: CASSQGQGLSYTF.